This TCR beta chain was recovered during a study of breast tumors, draining lymph nodes, adjacent tissues. The V gene's germline CDR1 is MNHEY and CDR2 SVGEGT. V shed 6 bases and J shed 4 bases, with 6 bases lying between them. This CDR3 is 11 amino acids long. This clonotype was counted at least ten times. In TCRdb, the multiplex PCR reads were re-called with MiXCR into one record per CDR3 protein. Of some 15,000 distinct CDR3 sequences in the sample, 52% were seen once. The specimen was tumor-adjacent breast tissue. This chain connects TRBV6-2 or TRBV6-3 to TRBJ2-5, with D unresolved. The TCR was taken from a female donor with breast cancer. Some clones in this sample may be carry-over from other donors' samples. The DNA for the CDR3 is TGTGCCAGCAGCCGAGGAGAGACCCAGTACTTC. It specifies CASSRGETQYF.